The 26 T cell receptor beta chains below all came from one sample that was sequenced in a study of CD8 T cells in Susac syndrome. Roughly 0.45 to 1 ug RNA was reverse transcribed with random hexamers. TCRdb re-called the immunoSEQ multiplex PCR reads through MiXCR, storing one row per CDR3 protein. Of 100,000 to 150,000 distinct CDR3 sequences in the sample, around 80% are singletons; the top ten hold about 0.51%. Sequenced: CD8+ T cells from PBMCs. The source is a human donor with multiple sclerosis.

The chain links TRBV30 to TRBJ2-6; no clear D. V was pared by 0 bases and J by 2 bases, with 5 bases between. This CDR3 has 14 amino acids. Germline V gives CDR1 GTSNPN, CDR2 SVGIG (reference sequence). This CDR3 is CAWSVGAGANVLTF. CDR3 DNA sequence: TGTGCCTGGAGTGTTGGTGCTGGGGCCAACGTCCTGACTTTC.

The CDR3 bases are TGTGCCAGCTTAGCGTCCGGACAAGTTGCGGGACTAGCGGGAGTAACCACCGGGGAGCTGTTTTTT. This encodes CASLASGQVAGLAGVTTGELFF. The chain carries TRBV4-2 and TRBJ2-2; 14 bases line up with TRBD2. The germline CDR1 and CDR2 sequences are LGHNA and YNFKEQ. With V trimmed by 8 bases and J by 4 bases, 24 bases remained unmatched. The length of the CDR3 is 22 residues.

The J gene is TRBJ2-7, the V gene TRBV5-4; D remains ambiguous. V lost 7 bases and J 4 bases, leaving 9 bases between the germline ends. CDR3 size: 11 residues. Germline lookup yields CDR1 SGHNT and CDR2 YYREEE (reference sequence). DNA for the CDR3: TGTGCCAGCGGCGTGGGGTACGAGCAGTACTTC. Protein product: CASGVGYEQYF.

The chain uses TRBV9 and TRBJ1-4; D is unresolved. Trimming removed 1 base at V and 8 bases at J, with 9 bases between. CDR3 length equals 13 residues. Per germline, CDR1 SGDLS and CDR2 YYNGEE. For the CDR3, the DNA is TGTGCCAGCAGCGTAATTCCTGGGGAAAAACTGTTTTTT. This translates into CASSVIPGEKLFF.

V is TRBV3-1 and J is TRBJ1-3; 9 bases align to TRBD1. This CDR3 is built from 16 residues. Germline assignment: CDR1 LGHDT and CDR2 YNNKEL (reference sequence). The trim removed 0 bases at V and 5 bases at J, leaving 5 bases unmatched. As DNA, the CDR3 is TGTGCCAGCAGCCAAGATCGGGACAGGGAAAGAAACACCATATATTTT. Translation gives CASSQDRDRERNTIYF.

The chain couples TRBV7-8 to TRBJ1-2; D gene uncertain. Germline loops: CDR1 SGHVS, CDR2 FQNEAQ. Trimming cost V 5 bases and J 5 bases, with 15 bases left between them. This CDR3 region has 14 residues. CDR3 sequence: CASSLGGSGYGYTF. The DNA for the CDR3 is TGTGCCAGCAGCCTCGGAGGGAGTGGTTATGGCTACACCTTC.

This clonotype was detected only a few times. The V gene is TRBV27, the J gene TRBJ2-1, with D maybe TRBD2 (7 bases). Per germline, CDR1 MNHEY and CDR2 SMNVEV (reference sequence). V was cut by 5 bases and J by 9 bases, with 17 bases left in between. The CDR3 extends over 14 amino acids. The CDR3 DNA sequence: TGTGCCAGCAGTAAGGGGACGGGGGGCACTGAGCAGTTCTTC. This encodes CASSKGTGGTEQFF.

The rearrangement links TRBV29-1 to TRBJ1-4; 7 bases map to TRBD1. Germline V gene lookup returns CDR1 SQVTM and CDR2 ANQGSEA. The CDR3 runs to 18 residues. V was clipped by 3 bases and J by 0 bases; unmatched bases: 13. The CDR3 loop is CSVEPPGQLPTTNEKLFF. CDR3 nucleotides: TGCAGCGTTGAGCCACCGGGACAGCTACCTACAACTAATGAAAAACTGTTTTTT. Supplemented by reference TRBV29-1 and TRBJ1-4, the full variable domain reads SAVISQKPSRDICQRGTSLTIQCQVDSQVTMMFWYRQQPGQSLTLIATANQGSEATYESGFVIDKFPISRPNLTFSTLTVSNMSPEDSSIYLCSVEPPGQLPTTNEKLFFGSGTQLSVL.

The chain employs TRBV6-1 and TRBJ2-7; D is unclear. This CDR3 has 14 residues. The germline V gene encodes CDR1 MNHNS and CDR2 SASEGT. The V end was cut by 3 bases, the J end by 3 bases, with 12 bases between. The CDR3, as DNA: TGTGCCAGCAGTGACACGCCGGCGGTCTACGAGCAGTACGTC. It translates to CASSDTPAVYEQYV.

The chain combines TRBV30 with TRBJ1-2, with TRBD1 identical over 10 bases. With 3 bases clipped from V and 5 bases from J, the junction kept 3 bases outside the gene matches. There are 13 residues in the CDR3. The germline gives CDR1 GTSNPN, CDR2 SVGIG (reference sequence). This CDR3 reads CAWSLGQGYGYTF. Written as DNA, the CDR3 is TGTGCCTGGAGCTTGGGACAGGGGTATGGCTACACCTTC.

The V gene is TRBV11-2, the J gene TRBJ1-2; weak D call: TRBD1 (6 bases). Germline CDR1 reads SGHAT; CDR2 reads FQNNGV. Trimming shortened V by 4 bases and J by 4 bases, and 19 bases separated the two germline ends. This CDR3 has 16 residues. The CDR3 reads CASSSLGGAEVYGYTF. The DNA of the CDR3 is TGTGCCAGCAGCTCCCTAGGGGGGGCGGAGGTCTATGGCTACACCTTC.

The chain joins TRBV11-2 to TRBJ2-5; tentatively, D is TRBD2 (5 bases). The ends were cut back, 1 base at V and 2 bases at J, with 11 bases in the middle. The CDR3 spans 15 residues. Germline loops: CDR1 SGHAT, CDR2 FQNNGV. The DNA of the CDR3 is TGTGCCAGCAGCTTAGCCCACGGCGGGCAAGAGACCCAGTACTTC. This codes for CASSLAHGGQETQYF. The complete variable domain, with remaining parts taken from reference TRBV11-2 and TRBJ2-5, reads EAGVAQSPRYKIIEKRQSVAFWCNPISGHATLYWYQQILGQGPKLLIQFQNNGVVDDSQLPKDRFSAERLKGVDSTLKIQPAKLEDSAVYLCASSLAHGGQETQYFGPGTRLLVL.

V and J are TRBV30 and TRBJ2-1; weak D call: TRBD2 (6 bases). Between the trimmed V and J ends, which lost 3 bases and 4 bases, there was a span of 13 bases. The CDR3 has 14 amino acids. Per germline, CDR1 GTSNPN and CDR2 SVGIG (reference sequence). The CDR3 DNA is TGTGCCTGGAGGGGACGGGGGAGATACAATGAGCAGTTCTTC. It codes for CAWRGRGRYNEQFF.

The chain carries TRBV11-2 and TRBJ1-6, with 8 positions matching TRBD1. This CDR3 spans 13 amino acids. Germline loops: CDR1 SGHAT, CDR2 FQNNGV. J lost 12 bases, V lost 1 base, and 2 bases had no gene match. Here the CDR3 DNA reads TGTGCCAGCAGCTTAGTAACAGGGGGACCCCTCCACTTT. Its translation: CASSLVTGGPLHF. The full variable domain, its missing parts supplied by reference TRBV11-2 and TRBJ1-6, is EAGVAQSPRYKIIEKRQSVAFWCNPISGHATLYWYQQILGQGPKLLIQFQNNGVVDDSQLPKDRFSAERLKGVDSTLKIQPAKLEDSAVYLCASSLVTGGPLHFGNGTRLTVT.

The chain is built from TRBV15 and TRBJ1-1; TRBD1 aligns across 8 bases. Germline CDR1 is LNHNV and CDR2 is YYDKDF (reference sequence). Trimming removed 5 bases from V and 0 bases from J; junction bases left unmatched: 5. This CDR3 has 15 amino acids. CDR3 region: CATSSRQGMNTEAFF. CDR3 bases: TGTGCCACCAGCTCCCGACAGGGGATGAACACTGAAGCTTTCTTT. Variable domain in full (rest from reference TRBV15 and TRBJ1-1): DAMVIQNPRYQVTQFGKPVTLSCSQTLNHNVMYWYQQKSSQAPKLLFHYYDKDFNNEADTPDNFQSRRPNTSFCFLDIRSPGLGDTAMYLCATSSRQGMNTEAFFGQGTRLTVV.

The chain couples TRBV7-9 to TRBJ1-3; D is unresolved. The CDR3 has 17 amino acids. Trimming cost V 5 bases and J 4 bases, with 21 bases left between them. Germline V gene lookup returns CDR1 SEHNR and CDR2 FQNEAQ (reference sequence). The CDR3, as DNA: TGTGCCAGCAGCAACCCCCTTATGACGGGAGCCGGAAACACCATATATTTT. It specifies CASSNPLMTGAGNTIYF.

The gene calls are TRBV7-9 and TRBJ2-1, with unresolved D. CDR1 is SEHNR, CDR2 FQNEAQ, per germline (reference sequence). The CDR3 extends over 11 amino acids. The V end lost 4 bases, the J end lost 11 bases, and 9 bases lay between the germline ends. The CDR3 nucleotides read TGTGCCAGCAGCTCCTCGCTAAAGCAGTTCTTC. It yields the protein CASSSSLKQFF.

The count of this clonotype is one. This chain uses TRBV7-9 with TRBJ2-7, with no clear D. This CDR3 is 13 amino acids long. The germline gives CDR1 SEHNR, CDR2 FQNEAQ (reference sequence). Trimming stripped 5 bases from V and 2 bases from J, with 10 bases between. The CDR3 nucleotides read TGTGCCAGCAGCCCTGACGGTCCCTACGAGCAGTACGTC. Encoded protein: CASSPDGPYEQYV.

V usage is TRBV19 and J usage is TRBJ2-1; a weak D match, TRBD2 (6 bases). The germline V gene encodes CDR1 LNHDA and CDR2 SQIVND (reference sequence). The CDR3 totals 16 residues. Trimming removed 1 base at V and 5 bases at J, with 15 bases between. The CDR3 is CASSIGARGSDNEQFF. The DNA for the CDR3 is TGTGCCAGTAGTATAGGCGCGCGGGGATCCGACAATGAGCAGTTCTTC.

This rearrangement joins TRBV15 to TRBJ1-3; D is undetermined. The V gene lost 5 bases and the J gene lost 0 bases, with 8 bases spanning the gap. The CDR3 consists of 14 residues. CDR1 LNHNV and CDR2 YYDKDF come from the germline V gene (reference sequence). CDR3 DNA sequence: TGTGCCACCAGCGGCCGGGCCTCTGGAAACACCATATATTTT. Protein: CATSGRASGNTIYF.

The V call is TRBV7-8, the J call TRBJ1-1, with 8 bases aligning to TRBD1. This CDR3 has 15 residues. V was clipped by 5 bases and J by 5 bases; unmatched bases: 10. Germline CDR1 is SGHVS and CDR2 is FQNEAQ. The CDR3 region has the DNA TGTGCCAGCAGCCCCTATAACAGGGGGGGAACTGAAGCTTTCTTT. Translation: CASSPYNRGGTEAFF.

J is TRBJ1-4 and V is TRBV3-1, with unresolved D. Germline CDR1 is LGHDT and CDR2 is YNNKEL (reference sequence). The CDR3 totals 15 residues. The V gene lost 1 base and the J gene lost 3 bases, with 9 bases spanning the gap. The DNA of the CDR3 is TGTGCCAGCAGCCAAGCTCACAGCTCTAATGAAAAACTGTTTTTT. It is translated as CASSQAHSSNEKLFF. The full variable domain, its missing parts supplied by reference TRBV3-1 and TRBJ1-4, is DTAVSQTPKYLVTQMGNDKSIKCEQNLGHDTMYWYKQDSKKFLKIMFSYNNKELIINETVPNRFSPKSPDKAHLNLHINSLELGDSAVYFCASSQAHSSNEKLFFGSGTQLSVL.

V is TRBV2 and J is TRBJ2-5, with 9 bases identical to TRBD2. The germline CDR1 and CDR2 sequences are SNHLY and FYNNEI. CDR3 length: 16 residues. The J segment lost 9 bases and the V segment lost 5 bases, leaving 16 bases of the junction unmatched. Written as DNA, the CDR3 is TGTGCCAGCAGTACTTTAGTAGCGGGGGCGCTGAAGTCCCAGTACTTC. Its translation is CASSTLVAGALKSQYF.

The V call is TRBV7-9, the J call TRBJ2-1; 8 positions match TRBD2. V gave up 2 bases and J gave up 0 bases; unmatched junction bases: 12. Per germline, CDR1 SEHNR and CDR2 FQNEAQ (reference sequence). This CDR3 comprises 19 residues. CDR3 nucleotides: TGTGCCAGCAGCTTAAAATTTTTTAAGCGGGGGAGCTCCTACAATGAGCAGTTCTTC. Its protein is CASSLKFFKRGSSYNEQFF.

V is TRBV6-6 and J is TRBJ2-2; D might be TRBD1 (6 bases). V lost 6 bases and J lost 6, with 17 bases in between. The CDR3 spans 15 residues. Germline V CDR1 and CDR2: MNHNY, SVGAGI (reference sequence). CDR3 DNA sequence: TGTGCCAGCAGACTCACAGGGATCGATCCCGGGGAGCTGTTTTTT. Encoded protein: CASRLTGIDPGELFF.

This chain connects TRBV2 to TRBJ2-5; either TRBD1 or TRBD2 may supply D (5 bases each). Germline V gene sequence: CDR1 SNHLY, CDR2 FYNNEI. Trimming took off 2 bases at V and 5 bases at J, with 15 bases between the two ends. The CDR3 loop spans 15 amino acids. The CDR3 sequence is CASSESRGLPETQYF. CDR3 nucleotide sequence: TGTGCCAGCAGTGAATCACGGGGCCTTCCGGAGACCCAGTACTTC.